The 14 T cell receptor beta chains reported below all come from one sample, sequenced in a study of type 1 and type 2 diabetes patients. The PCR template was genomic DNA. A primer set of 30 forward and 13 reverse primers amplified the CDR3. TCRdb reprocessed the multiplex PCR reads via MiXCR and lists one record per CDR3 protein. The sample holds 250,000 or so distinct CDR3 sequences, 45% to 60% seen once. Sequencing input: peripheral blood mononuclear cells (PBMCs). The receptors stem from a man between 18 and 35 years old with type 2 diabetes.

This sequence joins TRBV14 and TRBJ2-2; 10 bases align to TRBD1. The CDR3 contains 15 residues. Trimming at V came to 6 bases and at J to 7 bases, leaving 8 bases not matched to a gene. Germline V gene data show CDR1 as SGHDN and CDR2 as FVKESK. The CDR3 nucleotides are TGTGCCAGCAGTTCTCCGGGACAGGGGTACGGGGAGCTGTTTTTT. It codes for CASSSPGQGYGELFF.

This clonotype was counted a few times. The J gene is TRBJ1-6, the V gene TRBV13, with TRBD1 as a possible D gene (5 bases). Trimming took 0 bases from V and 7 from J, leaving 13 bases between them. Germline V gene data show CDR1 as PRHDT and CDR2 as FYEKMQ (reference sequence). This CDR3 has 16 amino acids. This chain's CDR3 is CASSLGGTGVNSPLHF. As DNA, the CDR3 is TGTGCCAGCAGCTTAGGCGGGACGGGGGTAAATTCACCCCTCCACTTT.

The CDR3 bases are TGTGCCAGCAGTTTTACCAACTACGAGCAGTACTTC. This codes for CASSFTNYEQYF. The genes are TRBV12-5 and TRBJ2-7; no clear D gene. In germline, CDR1 is LGHNT, CDR2 FRNRAP. The CDR3 sequence is 12 residues long.

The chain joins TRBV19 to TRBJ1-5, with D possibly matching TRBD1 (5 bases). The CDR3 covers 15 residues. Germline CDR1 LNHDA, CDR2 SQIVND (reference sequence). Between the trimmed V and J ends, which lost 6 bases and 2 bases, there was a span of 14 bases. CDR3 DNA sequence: TGTGCCAGTAGGAGTGAACGGGGCCGCAATCAGCCCCAGCATTTT. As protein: CASRSERGRNQPQHF.

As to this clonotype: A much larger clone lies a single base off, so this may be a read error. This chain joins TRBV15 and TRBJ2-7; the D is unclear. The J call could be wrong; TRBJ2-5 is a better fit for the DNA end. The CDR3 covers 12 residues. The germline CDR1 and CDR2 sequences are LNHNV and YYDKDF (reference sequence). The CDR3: CATSRGEETQYF. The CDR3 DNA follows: TGTGCCACCAGCAGAGGGGAAGAGACCCAGTACTTC.

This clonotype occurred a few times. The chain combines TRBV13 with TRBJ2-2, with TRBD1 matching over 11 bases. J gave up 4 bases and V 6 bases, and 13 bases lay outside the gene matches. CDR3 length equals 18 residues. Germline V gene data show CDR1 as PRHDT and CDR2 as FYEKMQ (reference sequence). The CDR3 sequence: CASRSLVMGTGGTGELFF. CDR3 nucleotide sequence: TGTGCCAGCAGGTCTCTGGTCATGGGGACAGGGGGCACCGGGGAGCTGTTTTTT.

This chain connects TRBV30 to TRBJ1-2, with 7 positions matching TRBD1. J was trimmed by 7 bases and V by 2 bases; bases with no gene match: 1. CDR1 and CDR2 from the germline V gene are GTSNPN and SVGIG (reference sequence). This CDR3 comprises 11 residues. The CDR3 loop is CAWSYRGGYTF. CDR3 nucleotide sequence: TGTGCCTGGAGTTACAGGGGTGGCTACACCTTC.

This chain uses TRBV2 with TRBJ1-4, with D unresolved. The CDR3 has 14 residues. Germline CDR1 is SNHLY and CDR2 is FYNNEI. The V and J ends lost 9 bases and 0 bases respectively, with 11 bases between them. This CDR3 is CASHKAATNEKLFF. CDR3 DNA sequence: TGTGCCAGTCATAAGGCCGCAACTAATGAAAAACTGTTTTTT.

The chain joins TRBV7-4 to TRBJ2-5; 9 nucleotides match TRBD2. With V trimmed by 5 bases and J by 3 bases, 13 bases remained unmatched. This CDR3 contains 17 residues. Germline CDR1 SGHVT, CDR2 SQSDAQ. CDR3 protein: CASSPPPRAGGEETQYF. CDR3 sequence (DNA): TGTGCCAGCAGCCCTCCGCCGAGGGCGGGAGGGGAAGAGACCCAGTACTTC. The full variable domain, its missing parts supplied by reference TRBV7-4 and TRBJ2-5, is GAGVSQSPRYKVAKRGRDVALRCDSISGHVTLYWYRQTLGQGSEVLTYSQSDAQRDKSGRPSGRFSAERPERSVSTLKIQRTEQGDSAVYLCASSPPPRAGGEETQYFGPGTRLLVL.

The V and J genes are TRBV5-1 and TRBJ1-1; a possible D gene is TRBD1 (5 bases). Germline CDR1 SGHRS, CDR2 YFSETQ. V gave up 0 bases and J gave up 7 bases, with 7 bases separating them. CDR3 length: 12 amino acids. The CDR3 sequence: CASSLAGGEAFF. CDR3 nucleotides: TGCGCCAGCAGCTTGGCCGGGGGTGAAGCTTTCTTT. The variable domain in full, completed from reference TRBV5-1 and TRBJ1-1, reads KAGVTQTPRYLIKTRGQQVTLSCSPISGHRSVSWYQQTPGQGLQFLFEYFSETQRNKGNFPGRFSGRQFSNSRSEMNVSTLELGDSALYLCASSLAGGEAFFGQGTRLTVV.

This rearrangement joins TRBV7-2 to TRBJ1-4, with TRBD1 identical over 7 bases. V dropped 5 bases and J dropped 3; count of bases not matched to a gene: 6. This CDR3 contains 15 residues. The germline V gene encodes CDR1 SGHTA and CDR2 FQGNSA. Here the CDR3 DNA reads TGTGCCAGCAGCCCGCAGGGGGGGGCTAATGAAAAACTGTTTTTT. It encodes CASSPQGGANEKLFF.

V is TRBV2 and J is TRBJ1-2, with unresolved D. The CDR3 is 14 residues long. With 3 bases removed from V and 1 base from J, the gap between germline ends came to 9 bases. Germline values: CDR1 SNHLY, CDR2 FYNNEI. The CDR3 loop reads CASSDRTYNYGYTF. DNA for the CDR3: TGTGCCAGCAGTGATAGGACGTATAACTATGGCTACACCTTC.

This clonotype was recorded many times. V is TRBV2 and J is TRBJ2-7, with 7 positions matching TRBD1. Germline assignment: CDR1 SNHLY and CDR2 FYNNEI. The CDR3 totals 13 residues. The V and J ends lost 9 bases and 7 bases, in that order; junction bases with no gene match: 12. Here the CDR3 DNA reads TGTGCCAGAAAGTTGGGGGACAGAAATGAGCAGTACTTC. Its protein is CARKLGDRNEQYF.

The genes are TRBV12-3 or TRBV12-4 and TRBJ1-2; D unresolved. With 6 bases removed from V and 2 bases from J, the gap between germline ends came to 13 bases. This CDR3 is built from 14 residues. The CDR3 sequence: CASSSGRQNYGYTF. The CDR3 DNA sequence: TGTGCCAGCAGCTCCGGGAGGCAGAACTATGGCTACACCTTC.